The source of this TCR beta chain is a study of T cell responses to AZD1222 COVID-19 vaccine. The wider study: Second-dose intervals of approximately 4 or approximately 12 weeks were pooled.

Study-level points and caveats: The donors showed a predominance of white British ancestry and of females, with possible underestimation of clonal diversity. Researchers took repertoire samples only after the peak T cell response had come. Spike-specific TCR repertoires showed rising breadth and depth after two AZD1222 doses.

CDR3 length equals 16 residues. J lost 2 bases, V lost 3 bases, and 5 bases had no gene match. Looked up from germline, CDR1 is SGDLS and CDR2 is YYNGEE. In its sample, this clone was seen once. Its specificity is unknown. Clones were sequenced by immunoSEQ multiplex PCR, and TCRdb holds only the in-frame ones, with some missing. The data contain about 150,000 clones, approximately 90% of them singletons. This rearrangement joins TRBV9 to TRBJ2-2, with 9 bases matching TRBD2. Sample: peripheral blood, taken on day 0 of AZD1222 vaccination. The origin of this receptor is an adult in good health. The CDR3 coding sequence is TGTGCCAGCAGCGGAGGACTAGCGCCTAACACCGGGGAGCTGTTTTTT. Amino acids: CASSGGLAPNTGELFF.